Given below is one T cell receptor (beta chain) in context. Its antigen is currently unknown. This sample is part of a study of T-cell memory formation after mild COVID-19. Findings and caveats of the study: Some SARS-CoV-2-responding clones were already detected in memory before infection. Clones shrinking from day 15 to 85 showed even CD4/CD8 mixes; later expanders tilted CD4+.

TCRdb reprocessed the 5' RACE reads via MiXCR and lists one record per CDR3 protein. In the table there are about 110,000 distinct CDR3 sequences, 18% of which are singletons. The receptor's source is a man between 18 and 29 years old who had mild COVID-19 (a few samples of this study predate the infection). Cell type and time point are not known. The sequencing sample was made of PBMCs or a T cell subset sorted from them (not recorded which).

The chain's CDR3 is CASSSQTRGEQFF. DNA for the CDR3: TGTGCCAGCAGCTCTCAGACCCGGGGGGAGCAGTTCTTC. V gene TRBV5-8 combines with J gene TRBJ2-1, with D maybe TRBD2 (6 bases). Trimming left V 3 bases short and J 10 bases short, with 14 bases between. The CDR3 is made up of 13 amino acids. Per germline, CDR1 SGHTS and CDR2 YDEGEE. The entire variable domain, with the rest obtained from reference TRBV5-8 and TRBJ2-1, is as follows: EAGVTQSPTHLIKTRGQQATLRCSPISGHTSVYWYQQALGLGLQFLLWYDEGEERNRGNFPPRFSGRQFPNYSSELNVNALELEDSALYLCASSSQTRGEQFFGPGTRLTVL.